The rows below give T cell receptor beta chains drawn from one sample of a study of T cell repertoires in cytomegalovirus infection. Antigens for these TCRs are unknown. TCRdb reprocessed the reads via MiXCR and lists one record per CDR3 protein. The sample holds roughly 180,000 distinct CDR3 sequences, roughly 21% seen once. Sequencing used CD8+ T cells from cultured PBMCs, obtained from culture after CMV antigen stimulation. The receptors were sampled from a human donor in good health (CMV status not recorded). Some clones in this sample may be carry-over from other donors' samples. Both conserved end residues are part of each CDR3. A D gene is named only where the DNA matches it firmly. Clone sizes are given selectively: once, few, many, or a class where the clone is expanded.

v_call: TRBV7-6
d_call: -
clone_size: few
j_call: TRBJ2-1
cdr3_nt: TGTGCCAGCAGCTTTTCAAGATCGAGCTCCTACAATGAGCAGTTCTTC
cdr3_aa: CASSFSRSSSYNEQFF

v_call: TRBV6-5
d_call: -
clone_size: -
j_call: TRBJ2-2
cdr3_nt: TGTGCCAGCAGTCCGGGACACAACACCGGGGAGCTGTTTTTT
cdr3_aa: CASSPGHNTGELFF

v_call: TRBV7-8
d_call: TRBD2
clone_size: many
j_call: TRBJ2-5
cdr3_nt: TGTGCCAGCAGCGCAGCGGGGGACCAAGAGACCCAGTACTTC
cdr3_aa: CASSAAGDQETQYF

v_call: TRBV7-9
d_call: -
clone_size: few
j_call: TRBJ1-1
cdr3_nt: TGTGCCAGCAGCCCACGTTTCCGGGCCTCGAACACTGAAGCTTTCTTT
cdr3_aa: CASSPRFRASNTEAFF

v_call: TRBV5-1
d_call: -
clone_size: few
j_call: TRBJ1-2
cdr3_nt: TGCGCCAGCAGCGCGGGACTTAGAGATGGCTACACCTTC
cdr3_aa: CASSAGLRDGYTF

v_call: TRBV6-2/TRBV6-3
d_call: -
clone_size: -
j_call: TRBJ2-1
cdr3_nt: TGTGCCAGCAGTTACTCGATGTTGGTCCCCGCGGGTGAGCAGTTCTTC
cdr3_aa: CASSYSMLVPAGEQFF

v_call: TRBV11-2
d_call: TRBD2
clone_size: few
j_call: TRBJ2-5
cdr3_nt: TGTGCCAGCAGTCTACCCCTAGCGGGGGGACAAGAGACCCAGTACTTC
cdr3_aa: CASSLPLAGGQETQYF

v_call: TRBV10-3
d_call: -
clone_size: few
j_call: TRBJ1-2
cdr3_nt: TGTGCCATCAGTGAGTCAGGGGTGGAGGGAGCCTATGGCTACACCTTC
cdr3_aa: CAISESGVEGAYGYTF

v_call: TRBV4-1
d_call: TRBD2
clone_size: few
j_call: TRBJ2-3
cdr3_nt: TGCGCCAGCAGCCCGCGACTAGCGGGGGGTGGAGATACGCAGTATTTT
cdr3_aa: CASSPRLAGGGDTQYF

v_call: TRBV7-2
d_call: TRBD1
clone_size: few
j_call: TRBJ2-3
cdr3_nt: TGTGCCAGCAGCGACCGGACAGGGACGACAGATACGCAGTATTTT
cdr3_aa: CASSDRTGTTDTQYF

v_call: TRBV28
d_call: -
clone_size: -
j_call: TRBJ1-4
cdr3_nt: TGTGCCAGCAGTTTGGGGGACGGCTCTAATGAAAAACTGTTTTTT
cdr3_aa: CASSLGDGSNEKLFF

v_call: TRBV6-6
d_call: -
clone_size: -
j_call: TRBJ1-2
cdr3_nt: TGTGCCAGCAGTTATCCTGACAAATACTATGGCTACACCTTC
cdr3_aa: CASSYPDKYYGYTF

v_call: TRBV7-6
d_call: -
clone_size: few
j_call: TRBJ2-2
cdr3_nt: TGTGCCAGCACCCAGAAGGTTCCCGGGGAGCTGTTTTTT
cdr3_aa: CASTQKVPGELFF

v_call: TRBV7-8
d_call: -
clone_size: -
j_call: TRBJ2-7
cdr3_nt: TGTGCCAGCAGCTCAAGGATGGGATACGAGCAGTACTTC
cdr3_aa: CASSSRMGYEQYF

v_call: TRBV6-5
d_call: TRBD2
clone_size: once
j_call: TRBJ2-1
cdr3_nt: TGTGCCAGCAGTTACTCGGGTCTAGCGGGGGCTGAGCAGTTCTTC
cdr3_aa: CASSYSGLAGAEQFF

v_call: TRBV19
d_call: -
clone_size: few
j_call: TRBJ2-5
cdr3_nt: TGTGCCAGTAGTATAGTTGGAGAAGAGACCCAGTACTTC
cdr3_aa: CASSIVGEETQYF

v_call: TRBV7-2
d_call: -
clone_size: -
j_call: TRBJ1-5
cdr3_nt: TGTGCCAGCAGCCAAGGCTACAATCAGCCCCAGCATTTT
cdr3_aa: CASSQGYNQPQHF